This TCR beta chain was recovered during a study of blood T cell repertoires in COVID-19. Turning to the study itself: From T cells, B-cell-depleted T cells, or PBMCs came the material, which was cDNA or gDNA.

This table comes from immunoSEQ multiplex PCR, and its TCRdb copy is limited to in-frame clones, with some not included. The profile shows around 400,000 clones, about 88% of them singletons. The CDR3 runs 19 residues. After removal of 2 bases from V and 0 bases from J, the junction contained 12 bases not matched to a gene. Germline CDR1 reads LGHNA; CDR2 reads YNFKEQ. Donors were grouped by their self-reported clinical history. The source material was PBMCs or T cells enriched from blood (not recorded which). V and J are TRBV4-2 and TRBJ1-3; 8 bases align to TRBD1. This clonotype originated in a woman between 18 and 30 years old who had been exposed to COVID-19. DNA for the CDR3: TGTGCCAGCAGCCAAAGGATAGACAGGGGAACAAGCTCTGGAAACACCATATATTTT. Encoded protein: CASSQRIDRGTSSGNTIYF.